Given below is one T cell receptor (beta chain) in context. The sample belongs to a study of technical replicates of blood from four donors. Using immunoSEQ multiplex PCR, the repertoire was profiled, and TCRdb retains in-frame clones only, with some absent. Here the sample spans tens of thousands of clones, approximately 97% being singletons. V dropped 7 bases and J dropped 3 bases, with 7 bases sitting between them. Germline V lookup: CDR1 ENHRY, CDR2 SYGVKD. This CDR3 has 11 amino acids. The J gene is TRBJ2-7, the V gene TRBV10-3; D not resolved. The clonotype was recovered from a human donor in good health. Sequencing was carried out using T cells isolated from PBMCs. In DNA, the CDR3 is TGTGCCATCACTGCAGGCTACGAGCAGTACTTC. Its protein product is CAITAGYEQYF.